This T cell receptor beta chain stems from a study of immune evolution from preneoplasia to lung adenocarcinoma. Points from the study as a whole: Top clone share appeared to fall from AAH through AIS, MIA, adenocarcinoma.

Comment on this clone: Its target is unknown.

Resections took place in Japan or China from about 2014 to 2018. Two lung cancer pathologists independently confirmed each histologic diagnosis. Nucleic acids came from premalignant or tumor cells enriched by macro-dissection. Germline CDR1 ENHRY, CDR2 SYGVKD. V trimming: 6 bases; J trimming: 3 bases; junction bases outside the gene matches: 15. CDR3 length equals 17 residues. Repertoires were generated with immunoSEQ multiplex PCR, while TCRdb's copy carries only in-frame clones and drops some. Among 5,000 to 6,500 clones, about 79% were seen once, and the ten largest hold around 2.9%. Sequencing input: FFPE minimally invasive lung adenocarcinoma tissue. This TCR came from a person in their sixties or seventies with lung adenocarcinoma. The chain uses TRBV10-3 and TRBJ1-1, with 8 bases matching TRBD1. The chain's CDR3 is CAISHGQGGRGDTEAFF. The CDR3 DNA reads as TGTGCCATCAGCCACGGACAGGGCGGTAGGGGAGACACTGAAGCTTTCTTT.